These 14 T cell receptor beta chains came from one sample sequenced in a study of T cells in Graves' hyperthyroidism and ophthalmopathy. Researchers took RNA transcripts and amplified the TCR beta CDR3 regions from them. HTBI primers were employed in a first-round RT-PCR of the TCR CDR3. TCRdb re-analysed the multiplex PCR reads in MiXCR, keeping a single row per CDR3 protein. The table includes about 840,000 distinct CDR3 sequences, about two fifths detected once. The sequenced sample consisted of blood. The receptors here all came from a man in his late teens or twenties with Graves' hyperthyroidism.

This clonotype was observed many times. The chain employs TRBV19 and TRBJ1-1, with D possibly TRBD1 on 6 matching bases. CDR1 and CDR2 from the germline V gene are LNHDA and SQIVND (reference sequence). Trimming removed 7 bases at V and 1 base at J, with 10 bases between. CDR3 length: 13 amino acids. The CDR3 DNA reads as TGTGCCAGTACCCTCAGGGGGAACACTGAAGCTTTCTTT. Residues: CASTLRGNTEAFF.

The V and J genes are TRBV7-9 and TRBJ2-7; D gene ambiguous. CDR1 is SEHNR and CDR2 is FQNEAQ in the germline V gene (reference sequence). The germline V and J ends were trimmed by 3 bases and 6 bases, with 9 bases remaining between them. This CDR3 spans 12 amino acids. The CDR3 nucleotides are TGTGCCAGCAGCTTGGTGGCCCCCGAGCAGTACTTC. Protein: CASSLVAPEQYF.

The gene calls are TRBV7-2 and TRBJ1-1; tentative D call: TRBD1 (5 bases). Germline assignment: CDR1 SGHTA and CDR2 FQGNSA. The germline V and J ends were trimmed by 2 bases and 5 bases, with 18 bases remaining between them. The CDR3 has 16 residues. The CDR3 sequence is CASSLWLSQGGTEAFF. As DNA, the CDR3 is TGTGCCAGCAGCTTATGGCTTTCCCAGGGAGGAACTGAAGCTTTCTTT. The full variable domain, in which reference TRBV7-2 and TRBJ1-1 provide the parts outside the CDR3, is GAGVSQSPSNKVTEKGKDVELRCDPISGHTALYWYRQSLGQGLEFLIYFQGNSAPDKSGLPSDRFSAERTGGSVSTLTIQRTQQEDSAVYLCASSLWLSQGGTEAFFGQGTRLTVV.

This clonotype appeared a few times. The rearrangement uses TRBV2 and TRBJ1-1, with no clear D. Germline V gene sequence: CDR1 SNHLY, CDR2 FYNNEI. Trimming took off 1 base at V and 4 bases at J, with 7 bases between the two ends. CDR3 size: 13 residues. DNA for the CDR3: TGTGCCAGCAGTGAAGTGTTTTCCACTGAAGCTTTCTTT. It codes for CASSEVFSTEAFF.

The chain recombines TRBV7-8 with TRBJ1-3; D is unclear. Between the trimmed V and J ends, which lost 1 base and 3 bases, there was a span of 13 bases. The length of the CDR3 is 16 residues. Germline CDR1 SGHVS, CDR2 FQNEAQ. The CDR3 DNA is TGTGCCAGCAGCTTAGTATCCCCGGGATATGGAAACACCATATATTTT. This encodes CASSLVSPGYGNTIYF.

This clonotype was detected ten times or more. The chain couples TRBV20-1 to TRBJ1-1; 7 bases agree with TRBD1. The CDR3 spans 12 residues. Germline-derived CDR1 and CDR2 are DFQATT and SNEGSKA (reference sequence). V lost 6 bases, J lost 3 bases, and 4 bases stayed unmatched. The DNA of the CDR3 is TGCAGTGCACTGGACAGGTACACTGAAGCTTTCTTT. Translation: CSALDRYTEAFF.

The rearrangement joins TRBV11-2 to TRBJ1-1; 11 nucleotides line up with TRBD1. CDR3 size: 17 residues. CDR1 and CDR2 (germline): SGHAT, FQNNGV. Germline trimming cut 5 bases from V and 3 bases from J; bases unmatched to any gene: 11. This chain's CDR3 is CASSLRGTGGMYTEAFF. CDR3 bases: TGTGCCAGCAGCCTACGTGGGACAGGGGGAATGTACACTGAAGCTTTCTTT.

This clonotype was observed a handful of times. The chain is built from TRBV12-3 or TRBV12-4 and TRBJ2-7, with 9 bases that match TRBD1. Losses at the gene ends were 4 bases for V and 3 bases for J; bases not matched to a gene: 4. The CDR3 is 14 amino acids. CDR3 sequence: CASSSTGGVYEQYF. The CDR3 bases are TGTGCCAGCAGTTCGACAGGGGGAGTCTACGAGCAGTACTTC.

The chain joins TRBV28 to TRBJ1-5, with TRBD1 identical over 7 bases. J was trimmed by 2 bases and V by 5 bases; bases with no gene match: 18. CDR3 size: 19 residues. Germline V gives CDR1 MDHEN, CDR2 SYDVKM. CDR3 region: CASSPNLDRRLRGNQPQHF. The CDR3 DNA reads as TGTGCCAGCAGTCCAAACCTGGACAGGAGGCTTCGGGGCAATCAGCCCCAGCATTTT.

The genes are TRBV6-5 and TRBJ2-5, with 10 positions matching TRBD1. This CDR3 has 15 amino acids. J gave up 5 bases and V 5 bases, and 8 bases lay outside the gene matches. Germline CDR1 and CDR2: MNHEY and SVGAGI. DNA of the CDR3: TGTGCCAGCAGTGCGCGGACAGGGGGAAGTGAGACCCAGTACTTC. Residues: CASSARTGGSETQYF.

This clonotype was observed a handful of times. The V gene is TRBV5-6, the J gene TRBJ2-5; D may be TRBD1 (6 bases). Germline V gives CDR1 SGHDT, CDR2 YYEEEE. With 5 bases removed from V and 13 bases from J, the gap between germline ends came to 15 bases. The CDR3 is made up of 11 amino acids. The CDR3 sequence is CASSHAGVRYF. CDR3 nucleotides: TGTGCCAGCAGTCACGCAGGGGTACGGTACTTC.

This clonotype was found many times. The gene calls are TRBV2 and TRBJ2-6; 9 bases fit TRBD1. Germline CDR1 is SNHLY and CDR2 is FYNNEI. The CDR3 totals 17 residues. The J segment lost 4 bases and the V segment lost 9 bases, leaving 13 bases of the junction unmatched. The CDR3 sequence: CARGTSGTGLGANVLTF. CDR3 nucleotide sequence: TGTGCCAGAGGGACTTCCGGGACAGGGCTCGGGGCCAACGTCCTGACTTTC.

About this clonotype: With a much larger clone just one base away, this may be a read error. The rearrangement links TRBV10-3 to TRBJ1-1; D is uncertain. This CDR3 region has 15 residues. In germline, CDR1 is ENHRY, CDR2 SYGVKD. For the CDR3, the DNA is TGTACCATCAAAAGGGCTCGGGGAGCAGACGATGAAGCTTTCTTT. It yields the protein CTIKRARGADDEAFF.

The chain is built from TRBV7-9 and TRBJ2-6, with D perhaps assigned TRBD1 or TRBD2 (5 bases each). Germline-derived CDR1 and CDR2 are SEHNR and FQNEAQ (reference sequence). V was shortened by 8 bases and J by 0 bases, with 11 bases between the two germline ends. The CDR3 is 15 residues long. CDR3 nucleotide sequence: TGTGCCAGCTTATATGGGGGCTCTGGGGCCAACGTCCTGACTTTC. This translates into CASLYGGSGANVLTF. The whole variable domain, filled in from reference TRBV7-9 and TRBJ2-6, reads DTGVSQNPRHKITKRGQNVTFRCDPISEHNRLYWYRQTLGQGPEFLTYFQNEAQLEKSRLLSDRFSAERPKGSFSTLEIQRTEQGDSAMYLCASLYGGSGANVLTFGAGSRLTVL.